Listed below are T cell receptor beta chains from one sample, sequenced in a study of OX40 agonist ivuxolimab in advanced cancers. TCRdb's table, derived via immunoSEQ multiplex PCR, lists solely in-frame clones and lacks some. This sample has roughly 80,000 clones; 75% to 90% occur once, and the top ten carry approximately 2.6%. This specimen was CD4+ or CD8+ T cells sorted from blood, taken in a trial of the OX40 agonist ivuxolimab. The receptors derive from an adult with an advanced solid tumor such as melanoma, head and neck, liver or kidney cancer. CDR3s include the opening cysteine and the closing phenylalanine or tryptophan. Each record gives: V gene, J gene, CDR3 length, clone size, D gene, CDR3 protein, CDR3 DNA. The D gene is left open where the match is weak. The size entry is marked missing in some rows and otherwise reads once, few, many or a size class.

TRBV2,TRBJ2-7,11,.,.,CASSQFYEQYF,TGTGCCAGCAGTCAGTTCTACGAGCAGTACTTC
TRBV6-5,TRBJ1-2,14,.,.,CASSYSGGGVGYTF,TGTGCCAGCAGTTACTCCGGGGGCGGAGTCGGCTACACCTTC
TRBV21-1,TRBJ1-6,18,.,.,CASITKTGPGGYNSPLHF,TGTGCCAGCATCACGAAAACAGGGCCAGGGGGGTATAATTCACCCCTCCACTTT
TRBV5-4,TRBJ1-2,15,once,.,CASSLGPGAIYGYTF,TGTGCCAGCAGCTTGGGACCTGGAGCTATCTATGGCTACACCTTC
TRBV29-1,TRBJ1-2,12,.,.,CSVIYRARGYTF,TGCAGCGTTATATACAGGGCGCGGGGCTACACCTTC
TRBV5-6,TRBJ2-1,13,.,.,CASSLTGGNEQFF,TGTGCCAGCAGCTTGACGGGCGGGAATGAGCAGTTCTTC
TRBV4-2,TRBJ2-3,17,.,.,CASSQDQAGTSTDTQYF,TGTGCCAGCAGCCAAGATCAGGCGGGAACTAGCACAGATACGCAGTATTTT
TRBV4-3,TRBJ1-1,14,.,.,CASSQTGQAAEAFF,TGCGCCAGCAGCCAGACCGGGCAGGCCGCTGAAGCTTTCTTT
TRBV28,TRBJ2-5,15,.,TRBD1,CASSPHRGGAETQYF,TGTGCCAGCAGTCCACACAGGGGTGGGGCGGAGACCCAGTACTTC
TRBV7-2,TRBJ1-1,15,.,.,CASSLQGMMNTEAFF,TGTGCCAGCAGCCTCCAGGGGATGATGAACACTGAAGCTTTCTTT
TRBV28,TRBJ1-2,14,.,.,CASSSGQGIYGYTF,TGTGCCAGCAGCTCCGGTCAGGGCATATATGGCTACACCTTC
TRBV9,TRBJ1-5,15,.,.,CASSVAGERNQPQHF,TGTGCCAGCAGCGTGGCAGGGGAAAGGAATCAGCCCCAGCATTTT
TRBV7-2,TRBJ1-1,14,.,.,CASSPQWGATEAFF,TGTGCCAGCAGCCCCCAGTGGGGGGCCACTGAAGCTTTCTTT
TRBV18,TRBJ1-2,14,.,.,CASSRDTQNYGYTF,TGTGCCAGCTCGCGGGACACCCAAAACTATGGCTACACCTTC
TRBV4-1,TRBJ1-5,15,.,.,CASSLGQISNQPQHF,TGCGCCAGCAGCCTCGGACAGATTAGCAATCAGCCCCAGCATTTT
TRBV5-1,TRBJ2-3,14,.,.,CASSLEGGTDTQYF,TGCGCCAGCAGCTTGGAGGGGGGAACAGATACGCAGTATTTT
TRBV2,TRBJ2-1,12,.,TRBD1,CASIRDSRIFFF,TGTGCCAGCATCCGGGACAGCCGTATTTTTTTCTTC
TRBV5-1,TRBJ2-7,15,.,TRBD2,CASSSSGGGTYEQYF,TGCGCCAGCAGCTCGTCGGGCGGGGGGACCTACGAGCAGTACTTC
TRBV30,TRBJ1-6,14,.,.,CAWTHLRSGSPLHF,TGTGCCTGGACCCACCTTCGGTCTGGATCACCCCTCCACTTT
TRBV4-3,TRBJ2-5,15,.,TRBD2,CASSQNPGGRETQYF,TGCGCCAGCAGCCAGAATCCGGGGGGGCGAGAGACCCAGTACTTC
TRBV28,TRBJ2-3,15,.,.,CASSLAGLSTDTQYF,TGTGCCAGCAGTCTTGCGGGGCTTTCCACAGATACGCAGTATTTT
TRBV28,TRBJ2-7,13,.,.,CASSDRLTYEQYF,TGTGCCAGCAGTGACAGGTTAACCTACGAGCAGTACTTC
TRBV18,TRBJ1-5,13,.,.,CASSPPGRGKQHF,TGTGCCAGCTCACCACCCGGACGGGGCAAACAGCATTTT
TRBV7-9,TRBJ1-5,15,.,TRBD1,CAIIPGTGGSGPQHF,TGTGCCATCATACCCGGGACAGGGGGATCGGGGCCCCAGCATTTT
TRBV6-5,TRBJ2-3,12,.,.,CASSYSLDTQYF,TGTGCCAGCAGTTACTCGCTGGATACGCAGTATTTT
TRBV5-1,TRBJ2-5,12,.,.,CASSPAQETQYF,TGCGCCAGCAGCCCTGCCCAAGAGACCCAGTACTTC
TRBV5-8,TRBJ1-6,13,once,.,CASSLQEDSPLHF,TGTGCCAGCAGCTTGCAGGAGGATTCACCCCTCCACTTT
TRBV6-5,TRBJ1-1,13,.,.,CASRKVAETEAFF,TGTGCCAGCAGAAAAGTCGCCGAGACTGAAGCTTTCTTT
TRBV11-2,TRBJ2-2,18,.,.,CASSLGGIPGPNTGELFF,TGTGCCAGCAGCCTTGGTGGGATCCCAGGGCCGAACACCGGGGAGCTGTTTTTT
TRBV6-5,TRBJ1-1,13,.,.,CASSYEENTEAFF,TGTGCCAGCAGTTATGAGGAGAACACTGAAGCTTTCTTT
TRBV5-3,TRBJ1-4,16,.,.,CARPRGDVGINEKLFF,TGTGCCAGACCCCGAGGGGACGTAGGCATTAATGAAAAACTGTTTTTT
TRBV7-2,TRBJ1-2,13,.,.,CASSPHESYGYTF,TGTGCCAGCAGCCCCCATGAGAGCTATGGCTACACCTTC
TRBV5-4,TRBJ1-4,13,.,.,CASSLDENEKLFF,TGTGCCAGCAGCTTGGATGAGAATGAAAAACTGTTTTTT
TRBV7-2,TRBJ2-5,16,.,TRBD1,CASRRRDRGPQETQYF,TGTGCCAGCAGGCGCCGGGACAGGGGACCCCAAGAGACCCAGTACTTC
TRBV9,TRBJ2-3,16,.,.,CASSRNSGRSTDTQYF,TGTGCCAGCAGCAGAAACAGTGGTCGTAGCACAGATACGCAGTATTTT
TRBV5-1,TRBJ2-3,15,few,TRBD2,CASSWGGYSTDTQYF,TGCGCCAGCAGCTGGGGGGGTTATAGCACAGATACGCAGTATTTT
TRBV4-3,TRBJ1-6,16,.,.,CASSQDWGSSNSPLHF,TGCGCCAGCAGCCAAGATTGGGGGTCAAGTAATTCACCCCTCCACTTT
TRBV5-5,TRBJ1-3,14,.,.,CASSSKGAGNTIYF,TGTGCCAGCAGTTCTAAGGGGGCTGGAAACACCATATATTTT
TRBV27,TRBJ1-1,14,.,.,CASSFQRTNTEAFF,TGTGCCAGCAGTTTCCAAAGGACGAACACTGAAGCTTTCTTT
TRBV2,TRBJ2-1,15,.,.,CASTDGEGNGNEQFF,TGTGCCAGCACCGACGGTGAGGGAAACGGCAATGAGCAGTTCTTC
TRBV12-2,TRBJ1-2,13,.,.,CASRSRTGGGYTF,TGTGCAAGTCGCTCCCGGACAGGGGGAGGCTACACCTTC
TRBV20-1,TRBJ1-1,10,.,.,CSARETEAFF,TGCAGTGCTAGGGAGACTGAAGCTTTCTTT
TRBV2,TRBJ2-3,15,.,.,CASSFPDWLGDTQYF,TGTGCCAGCAGTTTCCCCGACTGGCTGGGAGATACGCAGTATTTT
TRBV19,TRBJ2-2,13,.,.,CASSIQNTGELFF,TGTGCCAGTAGTATCCAGAACACCGGGGAGCTGTTTTTT
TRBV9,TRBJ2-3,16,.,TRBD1,CASSPRSGGGTDTQYF,TGTGCCAGCAGCCCTAGGTCAGGGGGTGGCACAGATACGCAGTATTTT
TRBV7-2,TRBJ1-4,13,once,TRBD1,CASSSGQVEKLFF,TGTGCCAGCAGCTCCGGACAGGTTGAAAAACTGTTTTTT
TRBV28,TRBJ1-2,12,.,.,CASLRAGEIADF,TGTGCCAGCTTGAGGGCCGGTGAGATTGCGGACTTC
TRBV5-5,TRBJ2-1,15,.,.,CASSFEGDRYNEQFF,TGTGCCAGCAGCTTTGAAGGGGACCGGTACAATGAGCAGTTCTTC
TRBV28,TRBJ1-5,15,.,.,CASSFGVRSNQPQHF,TGTGCCAGCAGTTTTGGGGTCCGGAGCAATCAGCCCCAGCATTTT
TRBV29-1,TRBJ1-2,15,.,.,CSARSPRRGVYGYTF,TGCAGCGCAAGGTCCCCAAGGAGGGGAGTCTATGGCTACACCTTC
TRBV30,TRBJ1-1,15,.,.,CAWSPKLGGNTEAFF,TGTGCCTGGAGTCCCAAACTGGGGGGTAACACTGAAGCTTTCTTT
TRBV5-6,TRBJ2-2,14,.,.,CASEYTGAFGELFF,TGTGCCAGCGAATACACCGGGGCATTCGGGGAGCTGTTTTTT